Sequencing of this TCR beta chain was carried out in a study of shared clonotypes between healthy human individuals. In CD8 memory, CD45RO+ cells were put together with CCR7-negative CD45RA+ TemRA cells. Clones were sequenced by immunoSEQ multiplex PCR, and TCRdb holds only the in-frame ones, with some missing. The table shows about 380,000 clones, with around 96% occurring only once. The CDR3 covers 12 residues. Trimming took off 3 bases at V and 5 bases at J, with 7 bases between the two ends. CDR1 and CDR2 (germline): SEHNR, FQNEAQ (reference sequence). The clonotype was recovered from a man under 40 in good health. The material sequenced was memory CD8+ T cells sorted from blood. Documented subset: CD45RO+ cells pooled with CCR7-negative TemRA cells. The gene calls are TRBV7-9 and TRBJ2-5; the D is unclear. The CDR3 region is CASSLTLETQYF. The CDR3 DNA sequence: TGTGCCAGCAGCTTGACATTGGAGACCCAGTACTTC.